Listed below are T cell receptor beta chains from one sample, sequenced in a study of T cell responses to AZD1222 COVID-19 vaccine. Method: immunoSEQ multiplex PCR; TCRdb's copy keeps in-frame clones and lacks some. The profile shows about 120,000 clones, around 90% of them singletons. The input for sequencing was peripheral blood, taken on day 0 of AZD1222 vaccination. All receptors come from an adult in good health. Both conserved end residues are part of each CDR3. Fields, in order: J gene, clone size, D gene, V gene, CDR3 protein, CDR3 DNA. The D gene is left open where the match is weak. Not all rows give a size; the values are once, few, many and, for expanded clones, a class.

j_call: TRBJ1-5; clone_size: -; d_call: -; v_call: TRBV7-2; cdr3_aa: CASSPEGPRRGNQPQHF; cdr3_nt: TGTGCCAGCAGCCCCGAGGGCCCGCGGAGGGGCAATCAGCCCCAGCATTTT
j_call: TRBJ1-5; clone_size: -; d_call: -; v_call: TRBV5-8; cdr3_aa: CASSLDSDQPQHF; cdr3_nt: TGTGCCAGCAGCTTGGATTCGGATCAGCCCCAGCATTTT
j_call: TRBJ2-7; clone_size: -; d_call: TRBD1; v_call: TRBV30; cdr3_aa: CAWRQGPGKYYEQYF; cdr3_nt: TGTGCCTGGAGACAGGGGCCCGGTAAGTACTACGAGCAGTACTTC
j_call: TRBJ2-1; clone_size: few; d_call: -; v_call: TRBV21-1; cdr3_aa: CASSKDPGKVSHEQFF; cdr3_nt: TGTGCCAGCAGCAAAGACCCGGGTAAGGTTTCTCATGAGCAGTTCTTC
j_call: TRBJ1-2; clone_size: -; d_call: TRBD1; v_call: TRBV7-9; cdr3_aa: CASSPLNRDRDGYTF; cdr3_nt: TGTGCCAGCAGCCCACTCAACCGGGACAGGGATGGCTACACCTTC
j_call: TRBJ1-4; clone_size: -; d_call: TRBD1; v_call: TRBV28; cdr3_aa: CASSFQGVEEKLFF; cdr3_nt: TGTGCCAGCAGTTTTCAGGGGGTGGAGGAAAAACTGTTTTTT
j_call: TRBJ1-3; clone_size: -; d_call: TRBD1; v_call: TRBV27; cdr3_aa: CASSLRGQGNTIYF; cdr3_nt: TGTGCCAGCAGTTTAAGGGGGCAGGGAAACACCATATATTTT
j_call: TRBJ1-4; clone_size: -; d_call: -; v_call: TRBV5-8; cdr3_aa: CASRRSLGNEKLFF; cdr3_nt: TGTGCCAGCAGAAGGTCATTGGGTAATGAAAAACTGTTTTTT
j_call: TRBJ2-1; clone_size: -; d_call: TRBD2; v_call: TRBV27; cdr3_aa: CASSYQKRTSGSYNEQFF; cdr3_nt: TGTGCCAGCAGTTACCAAAAGCGGACTAGCGGGTCCTACAATGAGCAGTTCTTC
j_call: TRBJ2-1; clone_size: -; d_call: TRBD2; v_call: TRBV5-1; cdr3_aa: CASSESGGNNEQFF; cdr3_nt: TGCGCCAGCAGCGAGTCGGGAGGGAACAATGAGCAGTTCTTC